This T cell receptor beta chain emerged from a study of neoadjuvant anti-PD-1 for oral cavity cancer. Looked up from germline, CDR1 is LGHNA and CDR2 is YSLEER. V was pared by 5 bases and J by 3 bases, with 8 bases between. The CDR3 runs 13 residues. Using immunoSEQ multiplex PCR, the repertoire was profiled, and TCRdb retains in-frame clones only, with some absent. The sample includes about 32,000 clones, about 77% of them seen just once. Documented time point: after neoadjuvant nivolumab, at surgical resection. Stage II-IVA oral cavity squamous cell carcinoma was new and untreated by systemic or radiation therapy.

This specimen was PBMCs, taken after nivolumab (anti-PD-1) treatment. The TCR sequence derives from a person aged 35 to 85 with oral cavity squamous cell carcinoma. This chain joins TRBV4-3 and TRBJ1-3; D gene uncertain. This chain's CDR3 is CASSTVVGNTIYF. CDR3 nucleotides: TGCGCCAGCAGCACGGTCGTTGGAAACACCATATATTTT.